These 24 T cell receptor beta chains were sequenced from one sample in a study of T-cell memory formation after mild COVID-19. A single record per CDR3 protein comes from TCRdb applying MiXCR to the 5' RACE reads. This sample has 450,000 or so distinct CDR3 sequences; 20% occur once, and the top ten carry roughly 8.4%. The sequencing sample was made of PBMCs or a T cell subset sorted from them (not recorded which). The receptors were gathered from an adult woman who had mild COVID-19 (a few samples of this study predate the infection). Cell type and time point are not known.

The chain is built from TRBV6-6 and TRBJ2-7; 12 positions match TRBD2. Germline V gives CDR1 MNHNY, CDR2 SVGAGI (reference sequence). The CDR3 runs 11 residues. With V trimmed by 6 bases and J by 10 bases, 1 base remained unmatched. CDR3 residues: CASRLAGGQYF. In DNA form, the CDR3 reads TGTGCCAGCAGACTAGCGGGAGGACAGTACTTC.

This chain uses TRBV4-1 with TRBJ2-1; TRBD2 agrees at 8 bases. Germline CDR1 is MGHRA and CDR2 is YSYEKL. J gave up 4 bases and V 0 bases, and 11 bases lay outside the gene matches. This CDR3 spans 18 amino acids. The CDR3 coding sequence is TGCGCCAGCAGCCAAGATCTAGGGCTAGCGGGCCCATACAATGAGCAGTTCTTC. Encoded protein: CASSQDLGLAGPYNEQFF.

A few counts support this clonotype. The J gene is TRBJ2-5, the V gene TRBV7-2; no clear D gene. Germline assignment: CDR1 SGHTA and CDR2 FQGNSA. This CDR3 has 17 residues. V was trimmed by 1 base and J by 5 bases, leaving 20 bases between them. CDR3 nucleotides: TGTGCCAGCAGCTTAGGACAACACCGTCCGGTTAAGGAGACCCAGTACTTC. It encodes CASSLGQHRPVKETQYF.

This clonotype occurred many times. An end of the junction does not agree with germline; a read error may underlie this. The J gene is TRBJ2-1, the V gene TRBV29-1; tentatively, D is TRBD2 (6 bases). CDR3 length equals 13 residues. Per the germline V gene, CDR1 is SQVTM and CDR2 is ANQGSEA. The CDR3 is CSSRRDSDNEQFF. DNA of the CDR3: TGCAGTTCCCGCCGGGACTCCGACAATGAGCAGTTCTTC.

The chain has TRBV12-3 or TRBV12-4 and TRBJ2-3, with no clear D. Trimming left V 0 bases short and J 2 bases short, with 9 bases between. The CDR3 covers 15 residues. For the CDR3, the DNA is TGTGCCAGCAGTTTAGCGGGTAGAAACACAGATACGCAGTATTTT. This sequence encodes CASSLAGRNTDTQYF.

The chain joins TRBV7-9 to TRBJ1-2; D is perhaps TRBD1 (5 bases). Trimming shortened V by 0 bases and J by 0 bases, and 8 bases separated the two germline ends. Per the germline V gene, CDR1 is SEHNR and CDR2 is FQNEAQ (reference sequence). The CDR3 extends over 15 amino acids. The CDR3 DNA is TGTGCCAGCAGCTTAGCGGCAGGGCCTAACTATGGCTACACCTTC. Translation gives CASSLAAGPNYGYTF.

This clonotype turned up a few times. The gene calls are TRBV6-2 or TRBV6-3 and TRBJ2-1; 8 bases map to TRBD1. V lost 6 bases and J lost 0; bases outside the gene matches: 4. The CDR3 length is 15 residues. Germline CDR1 MNHEY, CDR2 SVGEGT. Here the CDR3 DNA reads TGTGCCAGCAGGAGGACAGGGATCTCCTACAATGAGCAGTTCTTC. Its protein product is CASRRTGISYNEQFF.

This clonotype turned up a few times. V usage is TRBV23-1 and J usage is TRBJ2-1, with a possible D match to TRBD1 (6 bases). TRBV23-1 belongs to the ORF category, with a function that is uncertain. The CDR3 length is 14 residues. Deletions cut 0 bases from V and 10 bases from J, with 13 bases between. The CDR3 DNA reads TGCGCCAGCAGTCAATCCGCAGGGGCAAGGGAGCAGTTCTTC. Amino acid sequence: CASSQSAGAREQFF.

The genes are TRBV20-1 and TRBJ2-7; D is possibly TRBD2 (5 bases). V lost 1 base and J lost 5, with 18 bases in between. Germline V lookup: CDR1 DFQATT, CDR2 SNEGSKA (reference sequence). This CDR3 has 15 residues. The DNA of the CDR3 is TGCAGTGCTAGAGGCGGTGAGACACCCGGGGACGAGCAGTACTTC. Translating it yields CSARGGETPGDEQYF.

CDR3 in DNA: TGTGCCACCAGTGATTTGCCAACTAGCGGGAGGGCCCTTTACAATGAGCAGTTCTTC. It encodes CATSDLPTSGRALYNEQFF. The rearrangement joins TRBV24-1 to TRBJ2-1, with 13 bases matching TRBD2. The ends lost 0 bases at V and 4 bases at J; junction bases unmatched: 8. Germline loops: CDR1 KGHDR, CDR2 SFDVKD. The CDR3 consists of 19 residues.

The J gene is TRBJ1-5, the V gene TRBV7-2, with TRBD1 matching 7 bases. The germline V gene encodes CDR1 SGHTA and CDR2 FQGNSA. CDR3 length equals 13 residues. The V and J ends lost 5 bases and 4 bases, in that order; junction bases with no gene match: 2. CDR3 nucleotides: TGTGCCAGCAGCAAACAGGGGAATCAGCCCCAGCATTTT. Translating it yields CASSKQGNQPQHF.

This clonotype showed up just a few times. The V call is TRBV5-1, the J call TRBJ2-7, with TRBD1 matching 8 bases. V lost 0 bases and J lost 2; bases outside the gene matches: 7. CDR1 and CDR2 (germline): SGHRS, YFSETQ. The CDR3 length is 16 residues. The CDR3, as DNA: TGCGCCAGCAGCTTGGCGACAGGGGCTCCGACCTACGAGCAGTACTTC. It yields the protein CASSLATGAPTYEQYF.

This chain connects TRBV12-3 or TRBV12-4 to TRBJ1-6; a weak D match, TRBD1 (6 bases). V was pared by 4 bases and J by 10 bases, with 17 bases between. The CDR3 extends over 15 amino acids. The CDR3 DNA is TGTGCCAGCAGTTGGGGAGGACCCGGGGGCTCACCCCTCCACTTT. It specifies CASSWGGPGGSPLHF.

This clonotype was observed a handful of times. The CDR3 protein is CASSSSGPSNEQFF. CDR3 coding DNA: TGTGCCAGCAGCTCCTCTGGACCATCCAATGAGCAGTTCTTC. The rearrangement joins TRBV7-3 to TRBJ2-1; no reliable D call. V dropped 4 bases and J dropped 6 bases, with 13 bases sitting between them. Germline V CDR1 and CDR2: SGHTA, FQGTGA. CDR3 length: 14 residues.

There are many counts of this clonotype. The V and J genes are TRBV30 and TRBJ2-5; 9 bases are a match to TRBD2. V was clipped by 5 bases and J by 5 bases; unmatched bases: 6. CDR1 and CDR2 (germline): GTSNPN, SVGIG (reference sequence). The CDR3 has 13 residues. The CDR3 region is CAWGGLAKETQYF. For the CDR3, the DNA is TGTGCCTGGGGGGGACTAGCAAAGGAGACCCAGTACTTC.

The chain recombines TRBV19 with TRBJ2-1, with 7 nucleotides matching TRBD2. The CDR3 is made up of 17 amino acids. Per the germline V gene, CDR1 is LNHDA and CDR2 is SQIVND (reference sequence). Losses at the gene ends were 10 bases for V and 9 bases for J; bases not matched to a gene: 24. CDR3 amino acids: CATSQGRVRERIGEQFF. CDR3 sequence (DNA): TGTGCCACCAGCCAAGGTCGGGTGCGGGAGCGGATCGGTGAGCAGTTCTTC.

This chain uses TRBV7-2 with TRBJ1-4; tentatively, D is TRBD1 (6 bases). The CDR3 is made up of 15 amino acids. V lost 5 bases, J lost 7 bases, and 17 bases lay in between. Germline values: CDR1 SGHTA, CDR2 FQGNSA. The CDR3 loop reads CASSRATGKVEKLFF. In DNA form, the CDR3 reads TGTGCCAGCAGCCGCGCGACAGGCAAAGTTGAAAAACTGTTTTTT.

The rearrangement joins TRBV9 to TRBJ1-3; the D is unclear. The germline CDR1 and CDR2 sequences are SGDLS and YYNGEE. Between the trimmed V and J ends, which lost 1 base and 3 bases, there was a span of 8 bases. This CDR3 comprises 14 residues. The CDR3 sequence: CASSVRGNGNTIYF. Here the CDR3 DNA reads TGTGCCAGCAGCGTACGTGGGAATGGAAACACCATATATTTT.

In this sample, this clonotype turned up a few times. The chain employs TRBV25-1 and TRBJ2-5; TRBD2 might be the D (5 bases). Trimming pared 7 bases from V and 1 base from J, leaving 10 bases between. Germline V gene sequence: CDR1 MGHDK, CDR2 SYGVNS. The CDR3 contains 13 residues. As DNA, the CDR3 is TGTGCCAGCAAGTTCGGGATCCAAGAGACCCAGTACTTC. Translated: CASKFGIQETQYF.

This chain connects TRBV30 to TRBJ2-1; 9 nucleotides line up with TRBD1. Germline V gene sequence: CDR1 GTSNPN, CDR2 SVGIG (reference sequence). With V trimmed by 8 bases and J by 6 bases, 8 bases remained unmatched. The CDR3 spans 13 residues. CDR3 protein: CAAGQGTLNEQFF. As DNA, the CDR3 is TGTGCCGCCGGACAGGGGACCCTCAATGAGCAGTTCTTC.

This chain connects TRBV9 to TRBJ2-5, with D possibly matching TRBD1 (6 bases). V was cut by 0 bases and J by 0 bases, with 9 bases left in between. Germline V CDR1 and CDR2: SGDLS, YYNGEE. The CDR3 has 15 amino acids. CDR3 DNA sequence: TGTGCCAGCAGCGTAGAGGACAGATACCAAGAGACCCAGTACTTC. This gives the protein CASSVEDRYQETQYF.

This clonotype was picked up a small number of times. The gene calls are TRBV6-6 and TRBJ2-7; a weak D match, TRBD1 (5 bases). V gave up 11 bases and J gave up 7 bases, with 15 bases separating them. This CDR3 has 11 amino acids. Per the germline V gene, CDR1 is MNHNY and CDR2 is SVGAGI (reference sequence). CDR3 sequence: CAAKGALEQYF. The CDR3 DNA reads as TGTGCCGCCAAAGGGGCTCTGGAGCAGTACTTC.

The chain employs TRBV12-3 or TRBV12-4 and TRBJ2-7; 7 positions match TRBD1. With 2 bases clipped from V and 7 bases from J, the junction kept 11 bases outside the gene matches. The length of the CDR3 is 15 residues. CDR3 residues: CASSLPLTGFEEQYF. As DNA, the CDR3 is TGTGCCAGCAGTTTACCCCTGACAGGGTTTGAGGAGCAGTACTTC.

This clonotype was detected only a few times. J is TRBJ2-7 and V is TRBV12-3 or TRBV12-4; D remains unclear. This CDR3 is built from 15 residues. Trimming removed 5 bases at V and 0 bases at J, with 14 bases between. CDR3 DNA sequence: TGTGCCAGCAGTCTACTTATGGGCAGCTCCTACGAGCAGTACTTC. Protein sequence: CASSLLMGSSYEQYF.